This entry is about one TCR beta chain. Its antigen is unidentified. These data are taken from a study of radiation and T cells in renal cell carcinoma. Findings and caveats of the study: Without pretreatment biopsies, baseline tumor clonotype presence was undetermined.

Time point defined: blood 4 weeks post-SBRT, at nephrectomy. This sample's treatment: 15 Gy SBRT to primary tumor, nephrectomy 4 weeks later. Serial blood draws occurred at baseline and 2 and 4 weeks post-SBRT. Clear cell pathology was present in this patient's renal cell carcinoma. Data came from immunoSEQ multiplex PCR; TCRdb stores just in-frame clones and leaves some out. The sample comprises some 31,000 clones, roughly 80% of which are singletons, and 30% to 35% rests with the top ten. Specimen: blood, collected from a patient whose treatment included radiotherapy and nephrectomy. The clonotype comes from a man aged 60 to 75 with renal cell carcinoma.

In DNA, the CDR3 is TGTGCCAGCTCGGCCAGCGTTACTAGCGGGAGAATAATGGGGTTCTTC. Translated, it gives CASSASVTSGRIMGFF. The chain recombines TRBV18 with TRBJ2-1; TRBD2 matches at 11 bases. The CDR3 runs to 16 residues. In germline, CDR1 is KGHSH, CDR2 LQKENI. V trimming: 6 bases; J trimming: 15 bases; junction bases outside the gene matches: 19.